Each of the 12 T cell receptor beta chains below was sequenced from the same sample in a study of TET2 disruption in CD19-targeted CAR T cells. Their cognate antigens are unknown. Generated by immunoSEQ multiplex PCR, the TCRdb table keeps only in-frame clones and is missing some. The sample yields roughly 26,000 clones, of which the top ten take up 1.9%. As for treatment: autologous CTL019 cells: CD19 CAR with 4-1BB and CD3 zeta domains. Specimen: CD8- CAR+ T cells sorted from cultured blood T cells, collected for CD19 CAR T cell therapy. Stated subset: CD8-negative CAR-positive T cells from the infusion product. Receptor source: an older man with chronic lymphocytic leukemia.

Points on this clone: The CDR3 goes on 3 residues after the read ends, and that part is filled in from the germline J gene. The chain recombines TRBV18 with TRBJ1-2; 12 bases are shared with TRBD1. V shed 3 bases, J shed 6 bases, and the junction held 8 bases outside the gene matches. The CDR3 has 16 residues. Germline CDR1 KGHSH, CDR2 LQKENI. The DNA read from the CDR3 is TGTGCCAGCTCACCGCCCTCGGGACAGGGGGCGAATGGC. This translates into CASSPPSGQGANG. The entire CDR3 reads CASSPPSGQGANGYTF.

On this clone: Read coverage stops 3 residues before the CDR3 terminus; the germline J gene supplies the remainder. The chain links TRBV18 to TRBJ2-4; the match to TRBD1 covers 10 bases. This CDR3 is built from 16 residues. Germline V gene sequence: CDR1 KGHSH, CDR2 LQKENI. The CDR3 bases that were read are TGTGCCAGCTCACCAGGGACAGGGGATACTAACTATGGT. Translated: CASSPGTGDTNYG. The entire CDR3 is CASSPGTGDTNYGQYF.

As for this clone: The read falls 3 residues short of the CDR3 end, and the missing part is taken from the germline J gene. V usage is TRBV23-1 and J usage is TRBJ1-4, with D perhaps TRBD1 (5 bases). TRBV23-1 is placed among ORFs of uncertain function. The CDR3 runs to 16 residues. Deletions cut 0 bases from V and 6 bases from J, with 14 bases between. The sequenced part of the CDR3 DNA is TGCGCCAGCAGTCAATCGTCGGGGGAACGGGATGAAAAA. It is translated as CASSQSSGERDEK. The full CDR3 sequence reads CASSQSSGERDEKLFF.

As concerns this clone: Read sequence stops 3 residues before the CDR3 end, and the germline J gene provides the missing end. The genes are TRBV6-2 or TRBV6-3 and TRBJ2-1; 9 nucleotides agree with TRBD1. Germline V gene data show CDR1 as MNHEY and CDR2 as SVGEGT. The CDR3 covers 15 residues. The ends lost 5 bases at V and 7 bases at J; junction bases unmatched: 9. The DNA read from the CDR3 is TGTGCCAGCAGTGACGGACAGGGGCATATGAATGAG. Its translation is CASSDGQGHMNE. The entire CDR3 protein is CASSDGQGHMNEQFF.

For this clone: The read falls 3 residues short of the CDR3 end, and the missing part is taken from the germline J gene. The chain employs TRBV16 and TRBJ1-2; 11 bases align to TRBD1. CDR1 and CDR2 from the germline V gene are KGHSY and FQNENV. V trimming: 2 bases; J trimming: 4 bases; junction bases outside the gene matches: 6. The length of the CDR3 is 16 residues. The sequenced part of the CDR3 DNA is TGTGCCAGCAGCCAAACCATAGGACAGGGGGCCTATGGC. This codes for CASSQTIGQGAYG. The entire CDR3 protein reads CASSQTIGQGAYGYTF.

This clone is deemed medium-sized by its frequency. The read stops 3 residues short of the end of the CDR3; the missing end is completed from the germline J gene. V gene TRBV29-1 combines with J gene TRBJ1-2; 10 nucleotides line up with TRBD1. Germline-derived CDR1 and CDR2 are SQVTM and ANQGSEA. Trimming cost V 6 bases and J 7 bases; bases outside gene matches: 5. This CDR3 is built from 12 residues. The sequenced part of the CDR3 DNA is TGCAGCGTAGGGACAGGGGAGTTTGGC. Protein product: CSVGTGEFG. The whole CDR3 sequence reads CSVGTGEFGYTF. The full variable domain, its missing parts supplied by reference TRBV29-1 and TRBJ1-2, is SAVISQKPSRDICQRGTSLTIQCQVDSQVTMMFWYRQQPGQSLTLIATANQGSEATYESGFVIDKFPISRPNLTFSTLTVSNMSPEDSSIYLCSVGTGEFGYTFGSGTRLTVV.

Turning to this clone: The sequenced fragment ends 3 residues before the CDR3 boundary, so the rest is inferred from the germline J gene. J is TRBJ2-4 and V is TRBV2; 11 bases are a match to TRBD1. CDR3 length: 15 residues. J was trimmed by 6 bases and V by 6 bases; bases with no gene match: 7. Germline V gene sequence: CDR1 SNHLY, CDR2 FYNNEI. CDR3 DNA, as far as it was read: TGTGCCAGCAGGGCCCAAGGGACAGGGGGAAACATT. It encodes CASRAQGTGGNI. The full CDR3 is CASRAQGTGGNIQYF.

Concerning this clone itself: The read terminates 3 residues ahead of where the CDR3 ends, so the germline J gene completes it. The gene calls are TRBV20-1 and TRBJ1-3; D remains unclear. The CDR3 has 11 amino acids. V lost 6 bases to trimming and J lost 3 bases, with 6 bases between them. CDR1 and CDR2 (germline): DFQATT, SNEGSKA (reference sequence). The sequenced part of the CDR3 DNA is TGCAGTGCCCACAATGGAAACACC. As protein: CSAHNGNT. The full-length CDR3 reads as CSAHNGNTIYF.

As concerns this clone: Sequencing ends 3 residues short of the CDR3 end; the germline J gene provides the rest. The same CDR3 also results from other DNA sequences found in this sample. This chain connects TRBV2 to TRBJ1-2; D possibly corresponds to TRBD1 (6 bases). V lost 0 bases and J 2 bases, leaving 10 bases between the germline ends. The CDR3 loop spans 15 amino acids. Germline CDR1 reads SNHLY; CDR2 reads FYNNEI. The CDR3 bases that were read are TGTGCCAGCAGTGAAGCGGACACAGGGAACTATGGC. Residues: CASSEADTGNYG. The CDR3 as a whole reads CASSEADTGNYGYTF.

On this clone itself: The missing CDR3 end, 3 residues past where the read stops, is filled in from the germline J gene. This chain joins TRBV19 and TRBJ2-2; 8 positions agree with TRBD2. CDR3 length: 14 amino acids. V lost 6 bases, J lost 5 bases, and 5 bases stayed unmatched. Germline V gene sequence: CDR1 LNHDA, CDR2 SQIVND (reference sequence). CDR3 protein: CASRASGLTGELFF. CDR3 bases read: TGTGCCAGTAGAGCTAGCGGGCTTACCGGGGAG.

Incomplete CDR3 DNA: TGTGCCAGCAGCGATGGACAGGGGAGTCAGCCT. Its translation is CASSDGQGSQP. The CDR3 in its entirety is CASSDGQGSQPQYF. This chain joins TRBV2 and TRBJ2-4; 9 bases fit TRBD1. The read comes to an end 3 residues before the CDR3 does, leaving the germline J gene to fill in the end. This CDR3 is built from 14 residues. Per germline, CDR1 SNHLY and CDR2 FYNNEI.

Remarks on this clone: The DNA ends 3 residues before the CDR3 does, and the rest of the CDR3 is filled in from the germline J gene. Other DNA variants within this sample encode the same CDR3. This chain uses TRBV5-1 with TRBJ2-5, with a tentative D call TRBD1 (6 bases). This CDR3 comprises 14 residues. The V end lost 3 bases, the J end lost 2 bases, and 11 bases lay between the germline ends. CDR1 SGHRS and CDR2 YFSETQ come from the germline V gene. The covered CDR3 bases are TGCGCCAGCAGCTCAGGACAGACACAAGAGACC. Translated: CASSSGQTQET. The whole CDR3 protein is CASSSGQTQETQYF.